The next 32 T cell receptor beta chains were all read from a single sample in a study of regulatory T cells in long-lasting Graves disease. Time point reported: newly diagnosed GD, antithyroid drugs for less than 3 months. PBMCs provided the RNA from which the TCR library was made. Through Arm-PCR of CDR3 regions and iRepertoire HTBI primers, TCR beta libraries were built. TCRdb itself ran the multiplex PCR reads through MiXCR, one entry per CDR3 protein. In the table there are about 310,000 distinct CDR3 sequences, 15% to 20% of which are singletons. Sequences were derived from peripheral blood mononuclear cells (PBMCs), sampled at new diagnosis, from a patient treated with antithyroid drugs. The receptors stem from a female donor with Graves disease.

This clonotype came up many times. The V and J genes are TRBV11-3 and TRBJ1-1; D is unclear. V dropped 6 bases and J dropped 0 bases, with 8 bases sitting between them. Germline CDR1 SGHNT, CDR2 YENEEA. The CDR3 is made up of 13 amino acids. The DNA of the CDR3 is TGTGCCAGCAGGGACGCGGTGAACACTGAAGCTTTCTTT. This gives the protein CASRDAVNTEAFF.

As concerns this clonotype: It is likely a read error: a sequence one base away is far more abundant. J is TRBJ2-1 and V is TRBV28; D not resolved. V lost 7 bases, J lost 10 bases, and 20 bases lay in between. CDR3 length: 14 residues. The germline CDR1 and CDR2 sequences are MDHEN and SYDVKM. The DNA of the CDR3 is TGTGCCAGCACCCCCTCCTACCCCCACTACGAGCAGTTCTTC. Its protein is CASTPSYPHYEQFF.

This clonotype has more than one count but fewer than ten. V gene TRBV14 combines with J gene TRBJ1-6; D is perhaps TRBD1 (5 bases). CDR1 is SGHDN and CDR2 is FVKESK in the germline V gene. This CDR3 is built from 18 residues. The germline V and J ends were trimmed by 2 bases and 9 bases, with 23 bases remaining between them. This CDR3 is CASSQRGGPRRISSPLHF. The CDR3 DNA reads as TGTGCCAGCAGCCAAAGGGGAGGCCCCCGCCGCATAAGTTCACCCCTCCACTTT.

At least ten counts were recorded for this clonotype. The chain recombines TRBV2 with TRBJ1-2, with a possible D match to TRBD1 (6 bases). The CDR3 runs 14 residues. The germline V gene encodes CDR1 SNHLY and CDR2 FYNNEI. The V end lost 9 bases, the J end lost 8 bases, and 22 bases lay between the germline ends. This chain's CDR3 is CASSRDNRDPGYTF. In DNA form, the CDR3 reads TGTGCCAGTAGCCGGGACAACCGGGACCCGGGCTACACCTTC.

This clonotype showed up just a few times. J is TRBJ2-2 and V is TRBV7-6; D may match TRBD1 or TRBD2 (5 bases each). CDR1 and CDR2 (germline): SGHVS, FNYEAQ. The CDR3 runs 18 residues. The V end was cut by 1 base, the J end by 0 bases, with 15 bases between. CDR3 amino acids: CASSLVHRGEANTGELFF. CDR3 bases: TGTGCCAGCAGCTTAGTTCACCGGGGCGAGGCGAACACCGGGGAGCTGTTTTTT.

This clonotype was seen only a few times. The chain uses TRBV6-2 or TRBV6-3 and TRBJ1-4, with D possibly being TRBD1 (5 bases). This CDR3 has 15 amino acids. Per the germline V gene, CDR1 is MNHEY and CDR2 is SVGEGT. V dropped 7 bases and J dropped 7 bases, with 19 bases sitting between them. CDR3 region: CASTPVGGESEKLFF. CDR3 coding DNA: TGTGCCAGCACCCCGGTGGGGGGAGAGAGTGAAAAACTGTTTTTT.

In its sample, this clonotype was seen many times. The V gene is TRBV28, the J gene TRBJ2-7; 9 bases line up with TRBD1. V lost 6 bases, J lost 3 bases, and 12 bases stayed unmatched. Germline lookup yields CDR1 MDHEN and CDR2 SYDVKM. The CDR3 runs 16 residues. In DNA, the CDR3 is TGTGCCAGCAGCTATGAGGCGTGGGACAGGGACTACGAGCAGTACTTC. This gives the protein CASSYEAWDRDYEQYF.

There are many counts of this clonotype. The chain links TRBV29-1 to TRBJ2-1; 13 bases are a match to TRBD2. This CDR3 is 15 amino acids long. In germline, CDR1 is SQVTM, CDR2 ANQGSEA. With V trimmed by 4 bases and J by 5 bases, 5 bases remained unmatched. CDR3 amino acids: CSVVGGLAGDNEQFF. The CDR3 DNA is TGCAGCGTTGTCGGAGGACTAGCGGGGGACAATGAGCAGTTCTTC.

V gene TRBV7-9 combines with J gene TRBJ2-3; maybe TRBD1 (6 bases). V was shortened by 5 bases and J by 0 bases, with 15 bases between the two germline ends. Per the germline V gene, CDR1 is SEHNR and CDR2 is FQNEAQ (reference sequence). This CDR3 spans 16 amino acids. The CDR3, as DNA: TGTGCCAGCAGCCTAAAAGGGACACCAAGCACAGATACGCAGTATTTT. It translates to CASSLKGTPSTDTQYF.

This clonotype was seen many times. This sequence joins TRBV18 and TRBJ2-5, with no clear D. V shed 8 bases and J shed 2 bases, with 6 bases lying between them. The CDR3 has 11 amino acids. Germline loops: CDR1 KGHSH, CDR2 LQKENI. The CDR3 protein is CASSRQETQYF. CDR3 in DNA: TGTGCCAGCAGTCGACAAGAGACCCAGTACTTC.

The CDR3 bases are TGTGCCAGCAGCCAAGACTGGACAGGGGGTGGCGATGAGCAGTTCTTC. It translates to CASSQDWTGGGDEQFF. The rearrangement uses TRBV14 and TRBJ2-1; 10 bases align to TRBD1. Germline values: CDR1 SGHDN, CDR2 FVKESK. The junction had 7 bases not matched to a gene; V was cut back by 0 bases and J by 8 bases. The CDR3 loop spans 16 amino acids.

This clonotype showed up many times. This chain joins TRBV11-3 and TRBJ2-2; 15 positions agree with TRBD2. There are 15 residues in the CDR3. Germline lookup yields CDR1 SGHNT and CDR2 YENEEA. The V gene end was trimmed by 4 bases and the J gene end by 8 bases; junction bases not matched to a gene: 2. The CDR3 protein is CASSSGLAGGGELFF. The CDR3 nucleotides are TGTGCCAGCAGCTCCGGACTAGCGGGAGGGGGGGAGCTGTTTTTT.

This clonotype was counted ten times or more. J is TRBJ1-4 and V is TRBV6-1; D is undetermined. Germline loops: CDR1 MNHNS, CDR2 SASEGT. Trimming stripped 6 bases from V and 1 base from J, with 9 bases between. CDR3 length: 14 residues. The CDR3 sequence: CASRGIGTNEKLFF. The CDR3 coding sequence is TGTGCCAGCAGAGGGATCGGAACTAATGAAAAACTGTTTTTT.

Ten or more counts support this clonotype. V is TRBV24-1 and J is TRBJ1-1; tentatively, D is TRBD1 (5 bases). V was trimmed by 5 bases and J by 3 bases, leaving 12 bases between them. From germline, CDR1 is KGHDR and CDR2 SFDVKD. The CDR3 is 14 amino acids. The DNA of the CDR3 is TGTGCCACCAGTGGGCAAGGGGCTTACACTGAAGCTTTCTTT. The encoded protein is CATSGQGAYTEAFF.

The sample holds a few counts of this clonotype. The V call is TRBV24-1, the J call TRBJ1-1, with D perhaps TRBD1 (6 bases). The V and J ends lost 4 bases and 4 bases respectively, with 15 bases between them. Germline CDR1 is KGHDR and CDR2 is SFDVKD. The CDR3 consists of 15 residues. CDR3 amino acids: CATSDSDRGGTEAFF. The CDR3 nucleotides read TGTGCCACCAGTGACTCGGACAGAGGGGGCACTGAAGCTTTCTTT.

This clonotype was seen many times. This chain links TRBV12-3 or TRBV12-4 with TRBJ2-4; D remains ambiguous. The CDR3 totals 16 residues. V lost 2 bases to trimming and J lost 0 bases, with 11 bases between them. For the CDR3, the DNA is TGTGCCAGCAGTTTAATCGACGGCAGAGCCAAAAACATTCAGTACTTC. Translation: CASSLIDGRAKNIQYF.

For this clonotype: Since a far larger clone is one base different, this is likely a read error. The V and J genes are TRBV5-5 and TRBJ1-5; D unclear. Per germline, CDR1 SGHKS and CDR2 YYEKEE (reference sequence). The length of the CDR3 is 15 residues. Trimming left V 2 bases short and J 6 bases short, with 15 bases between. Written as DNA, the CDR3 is TGTGCCAGCAGCTTAGGTGGCTCAGGCGGTCAGCCCCAGCATTTT. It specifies CASSLGGSGGQPQHF.

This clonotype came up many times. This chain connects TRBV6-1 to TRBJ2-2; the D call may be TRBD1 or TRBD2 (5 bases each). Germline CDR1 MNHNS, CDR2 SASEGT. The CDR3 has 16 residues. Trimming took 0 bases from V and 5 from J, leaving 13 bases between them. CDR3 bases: TGTGCCAGCAGTGAAGCAGGAGAGGGGCTTACCGGGGAGCTGTTTTTT. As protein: CASSEAGEGLTGELFF.

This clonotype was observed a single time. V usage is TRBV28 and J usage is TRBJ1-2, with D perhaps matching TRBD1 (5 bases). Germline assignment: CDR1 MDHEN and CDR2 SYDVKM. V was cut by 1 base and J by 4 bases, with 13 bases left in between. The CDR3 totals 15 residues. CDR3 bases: TGTGCCAGCAGTTTATCCCAGTGGGGGAGCTATGGCTACACCTTC. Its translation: CASSLSQWGSYGYTF.

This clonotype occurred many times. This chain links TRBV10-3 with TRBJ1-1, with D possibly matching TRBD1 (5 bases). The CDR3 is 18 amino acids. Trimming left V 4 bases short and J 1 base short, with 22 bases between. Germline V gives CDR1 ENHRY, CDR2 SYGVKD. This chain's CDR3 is CAISGGRQLLRGNTEAFF. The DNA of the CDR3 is TGTGCCATCAGTGGAGGGAGGCAACTCCTTAGGGGGAACACTGAAGCTTTCTTT.

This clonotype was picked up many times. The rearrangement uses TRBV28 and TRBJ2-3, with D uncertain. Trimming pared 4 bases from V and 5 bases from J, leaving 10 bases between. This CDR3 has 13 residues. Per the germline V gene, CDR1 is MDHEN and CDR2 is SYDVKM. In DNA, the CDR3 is TGTGCCAGCAGTTCACCTCTGAAAGATACGCAGTATTTT. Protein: CASSSPLKDTQYF.

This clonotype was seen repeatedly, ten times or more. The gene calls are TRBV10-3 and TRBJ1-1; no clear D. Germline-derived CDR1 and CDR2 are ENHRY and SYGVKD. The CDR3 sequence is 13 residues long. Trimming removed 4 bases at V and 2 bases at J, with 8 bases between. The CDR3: CAISGTANTEAFF. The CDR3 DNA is TGTGCCATCAGTGGTACAGCCAACACTGAAGCTTTCTTT.

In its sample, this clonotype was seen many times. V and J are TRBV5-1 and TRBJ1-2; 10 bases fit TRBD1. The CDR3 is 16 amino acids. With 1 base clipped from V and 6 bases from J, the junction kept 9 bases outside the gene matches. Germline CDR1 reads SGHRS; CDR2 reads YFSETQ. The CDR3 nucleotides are TGCGCCAGCAGCTTGCCCGGGACAGGGGTTTCTCATGGCTACACCTTC. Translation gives CASSLPGTGVSHGYTF.

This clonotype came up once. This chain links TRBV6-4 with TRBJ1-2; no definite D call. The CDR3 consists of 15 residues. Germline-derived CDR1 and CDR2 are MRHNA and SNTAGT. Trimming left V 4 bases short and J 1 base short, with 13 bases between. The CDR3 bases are TGTGCCAGCAGTGTAACAACGACCTATAACTATGGCTACACCTTC. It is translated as CASSVTTTYNYGYTF.

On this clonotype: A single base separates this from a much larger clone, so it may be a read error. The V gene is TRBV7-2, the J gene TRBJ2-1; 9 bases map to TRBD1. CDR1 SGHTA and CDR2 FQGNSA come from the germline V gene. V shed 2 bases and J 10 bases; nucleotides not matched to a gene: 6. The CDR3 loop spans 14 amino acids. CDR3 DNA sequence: TGTGCCAGCAGCTTAATACAGGGGGCCAACGAGCAGTTCTTC. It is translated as CASSLIQGANEQFF. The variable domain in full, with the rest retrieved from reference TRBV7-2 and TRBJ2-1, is GAGVSQSPSNKVTEKGKDVELRCDPISGHTALYWYRQSLGQGLEFLIYFQGNSAPDKSGLPSDRFSAERTGGSVSTLTIQRTQQEDSAVYLCASSLIQGANEQFFGPGTRLTVL.

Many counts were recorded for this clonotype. Here the CDR3 reads CASSLLASNTYEQYF. The CDR3 region has the DNA TGTGCCAGCAGCTTACTAGCGTCGAACACCTACGAGCAGTACTTC. The chain recombines TRBV7-8 with TRBJ2-7; D possibly corresponds to TRBD2 (6 bases). Trimming pared 2 bases from V and 2 bases from J, leaving 13 bases between. The CDR3 runs to 15 residues. CDR1 SGHVS and CDR2 FQNEAQ come from the germline V gene.

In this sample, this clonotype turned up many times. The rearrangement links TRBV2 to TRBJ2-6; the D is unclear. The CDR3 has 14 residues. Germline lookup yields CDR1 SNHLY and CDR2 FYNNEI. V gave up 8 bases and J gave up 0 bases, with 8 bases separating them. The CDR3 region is CASCRVSGANVLTF. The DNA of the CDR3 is TGTGCCAGCTGTAGGGTCTCTGGGGCCAACGTCCTGACTTTC.

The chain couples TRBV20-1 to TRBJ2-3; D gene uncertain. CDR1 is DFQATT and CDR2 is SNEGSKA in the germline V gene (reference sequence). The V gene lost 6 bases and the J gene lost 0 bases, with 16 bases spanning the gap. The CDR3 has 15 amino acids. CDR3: CSASPAGPSTDTQYF. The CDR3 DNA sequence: TGCAGTGCCAGCCCGGCAGGCCCTAGCACAGATACGCAGTATTTT.

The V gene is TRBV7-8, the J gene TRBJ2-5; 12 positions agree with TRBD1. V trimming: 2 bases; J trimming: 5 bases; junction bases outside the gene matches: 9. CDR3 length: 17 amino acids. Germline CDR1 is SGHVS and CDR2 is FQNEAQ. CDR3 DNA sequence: TGTGCCAGCAGCTTAAATGAGGGACAGGGGGCGTGGGAGACCCAGTACTTC. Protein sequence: CASSLNEGQGAWETQYF.

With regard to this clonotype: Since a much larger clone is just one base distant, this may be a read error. As DNA, the CDR3 is TGTGCCAGTAGTATAGTTCGAGGGGACACTGAAGCTTTCTTT. Protein product: CASSIVRGDTEAFF. J is TRBJ1-1 and V is TRBV19; possible D gene TRBD1, 5 bases. The CDR3 loop spans 14 amino acids. Germline V lookup: CDR1 LNHDA, CDR2 SQIVND (reference sequence). V gave up 1 base and J gave up 3 bases, with 9 bases separating them.

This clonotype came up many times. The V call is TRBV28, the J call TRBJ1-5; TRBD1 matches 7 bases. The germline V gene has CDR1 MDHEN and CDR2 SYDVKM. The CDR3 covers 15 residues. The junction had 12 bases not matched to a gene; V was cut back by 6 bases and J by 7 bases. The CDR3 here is CASSPPGTAKQPQHF. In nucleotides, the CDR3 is TGTGCCAGCAGCCCGCCCGGGACAGCGAAGCAGCCCCAGCATTTT.

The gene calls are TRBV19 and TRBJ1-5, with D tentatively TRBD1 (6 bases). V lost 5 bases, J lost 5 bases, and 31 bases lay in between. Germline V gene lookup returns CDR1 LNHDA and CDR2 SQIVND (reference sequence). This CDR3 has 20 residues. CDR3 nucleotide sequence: TGTGCCAGTAGTCCGGCGGCAGGGGCCTCCGCATTACAGGGCCATCAGCCCCAGCATTTT. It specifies CASSPAAGASALQGHQPQHF.